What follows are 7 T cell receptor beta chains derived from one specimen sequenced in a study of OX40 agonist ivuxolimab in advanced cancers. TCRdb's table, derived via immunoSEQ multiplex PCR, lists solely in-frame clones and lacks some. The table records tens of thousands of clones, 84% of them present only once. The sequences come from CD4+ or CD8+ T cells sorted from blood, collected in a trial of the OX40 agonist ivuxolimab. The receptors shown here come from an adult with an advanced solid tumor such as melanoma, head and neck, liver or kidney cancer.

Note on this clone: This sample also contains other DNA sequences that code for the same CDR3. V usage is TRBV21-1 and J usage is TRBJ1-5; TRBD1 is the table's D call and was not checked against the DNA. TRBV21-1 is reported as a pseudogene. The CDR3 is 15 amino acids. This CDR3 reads CASTRQVHSNQPQHF. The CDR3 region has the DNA TGTGCCAGCACCCGACAGGTTCATAGCAATCAGCCCCAGCATTTT.

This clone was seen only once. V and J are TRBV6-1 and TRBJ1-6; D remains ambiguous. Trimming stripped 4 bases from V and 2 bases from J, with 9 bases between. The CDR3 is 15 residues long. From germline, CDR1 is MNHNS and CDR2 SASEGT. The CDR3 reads CASSGGLTYNSPLHF. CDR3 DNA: TGTGCCAGCAGTGGAGGGCTGACCTATAATTCACCCCTCCACTTT.

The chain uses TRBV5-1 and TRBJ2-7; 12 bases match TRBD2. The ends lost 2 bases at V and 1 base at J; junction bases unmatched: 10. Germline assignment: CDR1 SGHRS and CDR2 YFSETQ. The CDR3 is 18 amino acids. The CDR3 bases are TGCGCCAGCAGCTTACTAGGGCCGACTAGCGGGGGATCCTACGAGCAGTACTTC. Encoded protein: CASSLLGPTSGGSYEQYF.

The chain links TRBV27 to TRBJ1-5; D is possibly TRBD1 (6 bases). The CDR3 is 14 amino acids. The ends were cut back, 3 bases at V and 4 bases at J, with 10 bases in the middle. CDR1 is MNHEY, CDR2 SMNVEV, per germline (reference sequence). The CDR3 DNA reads TGTGCCAGCAGTTTGAGGGGGGTAAATCAGCCCCAGCATTTT. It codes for CASSLRGVNQPQHF.

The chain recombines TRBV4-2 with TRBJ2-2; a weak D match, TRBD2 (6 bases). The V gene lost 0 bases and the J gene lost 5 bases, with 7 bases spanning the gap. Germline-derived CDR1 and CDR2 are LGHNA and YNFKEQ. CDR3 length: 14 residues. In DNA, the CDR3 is TGTGCCAGCAGCCAAGAGAGCGGGACCGGGGAGCTGTTTTTT. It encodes CASSQESGTGELFF.

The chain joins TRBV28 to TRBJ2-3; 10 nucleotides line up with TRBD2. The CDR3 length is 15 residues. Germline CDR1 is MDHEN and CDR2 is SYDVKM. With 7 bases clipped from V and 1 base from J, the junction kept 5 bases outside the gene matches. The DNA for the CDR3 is TGTGCCAGCATCGCCCTAGCGGGGGGCACAGATACGCAGTATTTT. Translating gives CASIALAGGTDTQYF.

DNA of the CDR3: TGTGCCAGCAGTTTACGACAGGGGGTGGTCAGGAATTCACCCCTCCACTTT. It translates to CASSLRQGVVRNSPLHF. V and J are TRBV28 and TRBJ1-6, with TRBD1 matching over 9 bases. J gave up 7 bases and V 2 bases, and 9 bases lay outside the gene matches. This CDR3 is built from 17 residues. Germline lookup yields CDR1 MDHEN and CDR2 SYDVKM.